This T cell receptor (beta chain) derives from a study of T-cell memory formation after mild COVID-19. Findings and limits, study-wide: While clones contracting from day 15 to 85 were balanced between CD4 and CD8, later expanders leaned CD4+.

TCRdb re-derived calls from the 5' RACE reads in MiXCR, one entry per CDR3 protein. The repertoire holds hundreds of thousands of distinct CDR3 sequences, approximately 15% seen once, with around 7.8% in the top ten. V was trimmed by 4 bases and J by 5 bases, leaving 15 bases between them. This CDR3 is built from 14 residues. Looked up from germline, CDR1 is SEHNR and CDR2 is FQNEAQ (reference sequence). About this clonotype: Its antigen is unidentified.

The chain links TRBV7-9 to TRBJ2-7; D might be TRBD2 (6 bases). The TCR originated in an adult woman who had mild COVID-19 (a few samples of this study predate the infection). Cell type and time point are not known. Sequencing was done on a sample of PBMCs or a T cell subset sorted from them (not recorded which). The CDR3 region is CASSSGTGTHEQYF. CDR3 bases: TGTGCCAGCAGCTCCGGGACTGGGACGCACGAGCAGTACTTC.